Included here is one T cell receptor beta chain sequence, with context. Its antigen remains unknown. These data come from a study of T-cell reconstitution after alpha-beta-depleted transplantation in children. Germline assignment: CDR1 SNHLY and CDR2 FYNNEI. The V segment lost 4 bases and the J segment 0 bases; nucleotides outside the gene matches: 8. The CDR3 sequence is 17 residues long. Notes on the study in general: A year post-transplant, T-cell counts and diversity derived mostly from newly produced T cells. In some patients, recipient T cells and intrathymic progenitors surviving conditioning explained high day-60 diversity. Several hundred expanded graft clones reportedly were the source of alpha-beta T cells about two months after transplant.

Unique molecular identifiers were used to barcode this TCRbeta library. TCRdb itself ran the PCR reads through MiXCR, one entry per CDR3 protein. The sample contains around 580,000 distinct CDR3 sequences, over 20% of which appear only once. The TCR was taken from a boy younger than two with Wiskott-Aldrich syndrome, due to receive a stem cell transplant. This chain joins TRBV2 and TRBJ1-5; the match to TRBD1 covers 8 bases. Sequences were derived from PBMCs, sampled before TCRalphabeta/CD19-depleted stem cell transplant. This CDR3 reads CASSAQGARSSNQPQHF. In nucleotides, the CDR3 is TGTGCCAGCAGTGCTCAGGGGGCGCGGTCTAGCAATCAGCCCCAGCATTTT.